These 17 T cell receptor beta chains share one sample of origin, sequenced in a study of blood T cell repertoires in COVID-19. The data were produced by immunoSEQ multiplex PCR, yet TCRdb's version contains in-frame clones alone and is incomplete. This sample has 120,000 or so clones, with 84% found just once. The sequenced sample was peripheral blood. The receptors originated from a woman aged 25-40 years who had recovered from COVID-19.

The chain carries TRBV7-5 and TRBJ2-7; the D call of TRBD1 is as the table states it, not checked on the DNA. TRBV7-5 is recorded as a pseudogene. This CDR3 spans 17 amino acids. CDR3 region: CARSLPDKGATEYQQYF. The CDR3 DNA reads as TGTGCCAGAAGCTTACCGGATAAGGGGGCCACAGAGTATCAGCAGTACTTC.

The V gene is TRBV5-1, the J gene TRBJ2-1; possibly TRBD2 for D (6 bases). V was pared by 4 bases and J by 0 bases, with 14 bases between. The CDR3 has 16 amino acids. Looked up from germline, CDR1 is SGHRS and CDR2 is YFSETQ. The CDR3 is CASSLGDGSSYNEQFF. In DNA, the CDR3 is TGCGCCAGCAGCCTGGGGGACGGGAGCTCCTACAATGAGCAGTTCTTC. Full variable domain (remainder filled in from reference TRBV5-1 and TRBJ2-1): KAGVTQTPRYLIKTRGQQVTLSCSPISGHRSVSWYQQTPGQGLQFLFEYFSETQRNKGNFPGRFSGRQFSNSRSEMNVSTLELGDSALYLCASSLGDGSSYNEQFFGPGTRLTVL.

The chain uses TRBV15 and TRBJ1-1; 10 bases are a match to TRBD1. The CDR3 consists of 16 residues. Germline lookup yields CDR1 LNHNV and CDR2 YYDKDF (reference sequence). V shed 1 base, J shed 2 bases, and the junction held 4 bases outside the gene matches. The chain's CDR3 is CATSRVDRGPNTEAFF. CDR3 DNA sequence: TGTGCCACCAGCAGAGTTGACAGGGGGCCTAACACTGAAGCTTTCTTT. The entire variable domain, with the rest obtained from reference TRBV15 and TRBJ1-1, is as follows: DAMVIQNPRYQVTQFGKPVTLSCSQTLNHNVMYWYQQKSSQAPKLLFHYYDKDFNNEADTPDNFQSRRPNTSFCFLDIRSPGLGDTAMYLCATSRVDRGPNTEAFFGQGTRLTVV.

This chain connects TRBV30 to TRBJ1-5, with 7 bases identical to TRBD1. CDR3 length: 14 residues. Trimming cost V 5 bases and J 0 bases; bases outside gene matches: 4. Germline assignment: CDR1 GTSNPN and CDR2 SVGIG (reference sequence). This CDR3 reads CAWGGQLSNQPQHF. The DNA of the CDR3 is TGTGCCTGGGGGGGACAGCTTAGCAATCAGCCCCAGCATTTT.

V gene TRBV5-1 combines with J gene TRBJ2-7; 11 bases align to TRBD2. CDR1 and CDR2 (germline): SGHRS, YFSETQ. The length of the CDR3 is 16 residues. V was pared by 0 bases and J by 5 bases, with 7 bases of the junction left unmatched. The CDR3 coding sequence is TGCGCCAGCAGCTTGGGACTAGCGGGATTTCTGGACGAGCAGTACTTC. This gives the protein CASSLGLAGFLDEQYF.

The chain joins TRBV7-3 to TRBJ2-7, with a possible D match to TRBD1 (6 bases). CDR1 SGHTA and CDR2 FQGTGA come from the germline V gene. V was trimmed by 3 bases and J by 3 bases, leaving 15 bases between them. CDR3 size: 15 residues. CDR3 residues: CASSLGAPDIYEQYF. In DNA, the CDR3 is TGTGCCAGCAGCTTGGGGGCCCCGGACATCTACGAGCAGTACTTC.

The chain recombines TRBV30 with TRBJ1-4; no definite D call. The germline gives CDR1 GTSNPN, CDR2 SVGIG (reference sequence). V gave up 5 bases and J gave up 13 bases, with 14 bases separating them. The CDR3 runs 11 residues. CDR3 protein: CAWGPPRGLFF. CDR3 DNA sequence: TGTGCCTGGGGACCGCCTCGGGGACTGTTTTTT.

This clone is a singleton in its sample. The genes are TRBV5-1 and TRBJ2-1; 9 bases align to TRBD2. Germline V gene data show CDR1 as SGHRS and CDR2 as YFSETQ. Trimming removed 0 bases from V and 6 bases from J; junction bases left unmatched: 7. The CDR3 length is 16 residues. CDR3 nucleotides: TGCGCCAGCAGCTTGGGTCTAGCGGGGAGGTTCAATGAGCAGTTCTTC. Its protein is CASSLGLAGRFNEQFF.

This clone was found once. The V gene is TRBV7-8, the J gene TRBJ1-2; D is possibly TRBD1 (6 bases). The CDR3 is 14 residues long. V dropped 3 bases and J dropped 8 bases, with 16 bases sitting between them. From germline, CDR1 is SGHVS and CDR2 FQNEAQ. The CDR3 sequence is CASSLGARAKGYTF. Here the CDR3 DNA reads TGTGCCAGCAGCTTGGGGGCCAGAGCGAAGGGCTACACCTTC.

CDR3 residues: CASSPPRGGLMNEQFF. The CDR3 DNA sequence: TGTGCCAGCAGCCCCCCCCGCGGAGGGCTTATGAATGAGCAGTTCTTC. This chain uses TRBV14 with TRBJ2-1; D is perhaps TRBD2 (6 bases). The length of the CDR3 is 16 residues. V gave up 4 bases and J gave up 7 bases, with 20 bases separating them. In germline, CDR1 is SGHDN, CDR2 FVKESK.

The DNA of the CDR3 is TGTGCCAGCAGCCCGACAGAATATAGCAATCAGCCCCAGCATTTT. Protein product: CASSPTEYSNQPQHF. J is TRBJ1-5 and V is TRBV3-1 (or the pseudogene TRBV3-2); TRBD1 might be the D (5 bases). The germline V and J ends were trimmed by 4 bases and 0 bases, with 10 bases remaining between them. The CDR3 is made up of 15 amino acids. Germline-derived CDR1 and CDR2 are LGHDT and YNNKEL (reference sequence).

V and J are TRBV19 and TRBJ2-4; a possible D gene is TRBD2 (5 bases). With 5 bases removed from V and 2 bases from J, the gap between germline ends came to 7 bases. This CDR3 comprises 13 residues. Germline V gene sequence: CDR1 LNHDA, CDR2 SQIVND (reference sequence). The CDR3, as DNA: TGTGCCAGTAGTCGGGAATCCAAAAACATTCAGTACTTC. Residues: CASSRESKNIQYF.

The CDR3 DNA reads as TGTGCCAGCAGCTTAAGGGGGGTTCGGACAGGGACCTATAATTCACCCCTCCACTTT. Its protein product is CASSLRGVRTGTYNSPLHF. The chain recombines TRBV7-2 with TRBJ1-6, with TRBD1 identical over 8 bases. The J segment lost 2 bases and the V segment lost 2 bases, leaving 11 bases of the junction unmatched. Germline V gene lookup returns CDR1 SGHTA and CDR2 FQGNSA. The CDR3 runs to 19 residues.

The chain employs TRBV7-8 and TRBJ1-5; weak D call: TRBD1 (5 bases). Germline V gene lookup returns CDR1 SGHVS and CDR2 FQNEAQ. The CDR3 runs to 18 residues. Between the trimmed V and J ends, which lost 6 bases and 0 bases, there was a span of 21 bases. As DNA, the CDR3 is TGTGCCAGCAGAATAGGGGCAGGTCCAACCTATAGCAATCAGCCCCAGCATTTT. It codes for CASRIGAGPTYSNQPQHF.

This CDR3 reads CASSILAIYNEQFF. CDR3 sequence (DNA): TGTGCCAGTAGTATCCTGGCAATCTACAATGAGCAGTTCTTC. V gene TRBV19 combines with J gene TRBJ2-1; D call uncertain. This CDR3 region has 14 residues. Germline V lookup: CDR1 LNHDA, CDR2 SQIVND (reference sequence). V lost 3 bases and J 3 bases, leaving 9 bases between the germline ends. Filled out from reference TRBV19 and TRBJ2-1, the complete variable domain reads DGGITQSPKYLFRKEGQNVTLSCEQNLNHDAMYWYRQDPGQGLRLIYYSQIVNDFQKGDIAEGYSVSREKKESFPLTVTSAQKNPTAFYLCASSILAIYNEQFFGPGTRLTVL.

CDR3 sequence reads: CASSEREGRRGELFF. The CDR3, as DNA: TGTGCCAGCAGCGAGCGGGAGGGACGTCGCGGGGAGCTGTTTTTT. The J gene is TRBJ2-2, the V gene TRBV2; 10 nucleotides align to TRBD2. J was trimmed by 7 bases and V by 6 bases; bases with no gene match: 8. Germline V lookup: CDR1 SNHLY, CDR2 FYNNEI. There are 15 residues in the CDR3.

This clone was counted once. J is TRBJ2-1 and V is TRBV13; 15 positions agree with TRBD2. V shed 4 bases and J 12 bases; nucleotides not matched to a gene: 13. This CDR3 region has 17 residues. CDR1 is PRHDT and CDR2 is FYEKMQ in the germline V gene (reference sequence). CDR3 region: CASSSYRTSGGERRQFF. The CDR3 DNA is TGTGCCAGCAGCTCCTACCGGACTAGCGGGGGGGAGAGGCGGCAGTTCTTC.